The entry that follows covers one T cell receptor (beta chain) sequence. Its antigen is undetermined. TCRdb's table, derived via immunoSEQ multiplex PCR, lists solely in-frame clones and lacks some. The sample shows about 160,000 clones, around nine tenths of them seen only once. These data originate in a study of T cell responses to AZD1222 COVID-19 vaccine. Study-level points and caveats: White British donors predominated, females outnumbered males, and clonal diversity was possibly underestimated.

This clonotype was obtained from an adult who received the AZD1222 COVID-19 vaccine. Sequencing used peripheral blood, obtained 28 days after the second AZD1222 dose.

The CDR3 is CASTPGSATNEKLFF. The CDR3, as DNA: TGTGCCAGTACGCCGGGGTCGGCAACTAATGAAAAACTGTTTTTT. This chain links TRBV19 with TRBJ1-4; D ambiguous. Germline V gene sequence: CDR1 LNHDA, CDR2 SQIVND (reference sequence). The CDR3 is 15 amino acids. V dropped 7 bases and J dropped 0 bases, with 12 bases sitting between them.